This T cell receptor beta chain was sequenced for a study of T-cell memory formation after mild COVID-19. This clonotype was detected only a few times. Its target is not known. This may be a read error: a much more frequent sequence differs by one nucleotide. Study outcomes and limitations: The study detected some responding clones in pre-infection memory, suggesting cross-reactive memory joined. A balance of CD4 and CD8 characterized clones contracting day 15 to 85, whereas later expanders leaned CD4+.

Trimming removed 0 bases from V and 6 bases from J; junction bases left unmatched: 12. From germline, CDR1 is LNHNV and CDR2 YYDKDF (reference sequence). This CDR3 has 18 residues. Amplification by 5'RACE using constant-segment primers produced TCR alpha and TCR beta cDNA libraries that carried sample barcodes and UMIs. MiXCR, run by TCRdb on the 5' RACE reads, gives a single entry per CDR3 protein. The repertoire holds about 620,000 distinct CDR3 sequences, 18% seen once, with around 12% in the top ten. The sample taken for sequencing was PBMCs or a T cell subset sorted from them (not recorded which). The chain has TRBV15 and TRBJ2-5, with 11 bases identical to TRBD2. The receptor was isolated from an adult woman who had mild COVID-19 (a few samples of this study predate the infection). Cell type and time point are not known. CDR3 DNA sequence: TGTGCCACCAGCAGAGAGAAAGGTTCTAGCGGGGGGATCAAGACCCAGTACTTC. It specifies CATSREKGSSGGIKTQYF.